This TCR beta chain derives from a study of beta chain features in type 1 diabetes. Findings and limits, study-wide: Researchers report that Type 1 diabetes patients had moderately but significantly shorter TCRB CDR3s across all four CD4+ subsets. The question of HLA type influencing TCRB rearrangement was one that remained unresolved here. Type 1 diabetes patients had VDJ junctions that carried fewer insertions and more deletions. Compared to healthy donors, patients appeared to have naive, central memory and Treg TCRB repertoires that were more alike.

Only a few counts were recorded for this clone. Its antigen is not known. Sequenced material consisted of expressed TCRB transcripts (all of the isolated RNA was reverse transcribed). TCRdb keeps only in-frame clones here, not all; method: immunoSEQ multiplex PCR. The repertoire holds around 310,000 clones, with about 14% as singletons. CDR3 size: 13 residues. Germline V CDR1 and CDR2: MDHEN, SYDVKM. Between the trimmed V and J ends, which lost 9 bases and 5 bases, there was a span of 17 bases. Sequencing was performed on naive CD4+ T cells from blood. The chain links TRBV28 to TRBJ2-7, with TRBD2 as a possible D gene (6 bases). The source is a woman in her late teens or twenties with type 1 diabetes. Here the CDR3 DNA reads TGTGCCAGTAGTGGGCGGGATGCCCACGAGCAGTACTTC. It yields the protein CASSGRDAHEQYF.